This note documents a single T cell receptor (beta chain) sequence. What it binds is unknown. Using immunoSEQ multiplex PCR, the repertoire was profiled, and TCRdb retains in-frame clones only, with some absent. The data contain 82,000 or so clones, 90% of them singletons. This record comes from a study of T cell responses to AZD1222 COVID-19 vaccine. Study-level findings and limits: Spike-specific TCR breadth and depth grew following two AZD1222 doses.

The CDR3 sequence is 15 residues long. The ends lost 6 bases at V and 1 base at J; junction bases unmatched: 5. Germline V gene sequence: CDR1 SNHLY, CDR2 FYNNEI. The clonotype was recovered from an adult in good health. The specimen was peripheral blood, collected on day 0 of AZD1222 vaccination. The chain employs TRBV2 and TRBJ2-7; TRBD1 aligns across 11 bases. For the CDR3, the DNA is TGTGCCAGCAGGGGGGGACAGGGGGTTTCCTACGAGCAGTACTTC. Translated, it gives CASRGGQGVSYEQYF.